The 32 T cell receptor beta chains below come from one sample, sequenced in a study of CD8+CD57+ T cells in acquired aplastic anemia. Using genomic DNA as the template, TCR beta VDJ and CDR3 profiling was carried out. MiXCR was run by TCRdb on the reads, yielding one entry per CDR3 protein. Here the sample spans approximately 220,000 distinct CDR3 sequences, under 55% being singletons. The sequenced patients had an expansion of CD8+CD57+ cells seen by flow cytometry. The specimen sequenced was sorted CD4+, CD8+, or CD8+CD57+ T cells (not recorded which) from PBMCs. Source of these receptors: a human donor with aplastic anemia.

The V gene is TRBV7-2, the J gene TRBJ2-1, with D hard to call. The germline V gene has CDR1 SGHTA and CDR2 FQGNSA. CDR3 length: 14 amino acids. V dropped 2 bases and J dropped 5 bases, with 10 bases sitting between them. As DNA, the CDR3 is TGTGCCAGCAGCTTACTAGAAGTCAACAATGAGCAGTTCTTC. Translation gives CASSLLEVNNEQFF. Full variable domain (missing parts from reference TRBV7-2 and TRBJ2-1): GAGVSQSPSNKVTEKGKDVELRCDPISGHTALYWYRQSLGQGLEFLIYFQGNSAPDKSGLPSDRFSAERTGGSVSTLTIQRTQQEDSAVYLCASSLLEVNNEQFFGPGTRLTVL.

The chain recombines TRBV10-3 with TRBJ2-5, with unresolved D. Trimming cost V 3 bases and J 0 bases, with 5 bases left between them. The CDR3 totals 13 residues. Germline loops: CDR1 ENHRY, CDR2 SYGVKD. The CDR3 sequence is CAISDVNQETQYF. DNA for the CDR3: TGTGCCATCAGTGACGTAAACCAAGAGACCCAGTACTTC.

The chain is built from TRBV12-3 or TRBV12-4 and TRBJ1-6; no clear D. V was pared by 6 bases and J by 10 bases, with 10 bases between. The CDR3 is made up of 12 amino acids. The chain's CDR3 is CASSLPGSPLHF. The CDR3, as DNA: TGTGCCAGCAGCCTACCAGGATCACCCCTCCACTTT.

This clonotype appeared a single time. V gene TRBV9 combines with J gene TRBJ1-1; D is ambiguous. CDR3 length: 15 amino acids. The germline V gene has CDR1 SGDLS and CDR2 YYNGEE. Trimming cost V 0 bases and J 1 base, with 10 bases left between them. The CDR3 DNA reads as TGTGCCAGCAGCGTAGTCGCGGGAGGGAACACTGAAGCTTTCTTT. This gives the protein CASSVVAGGNTEAFF.

The chain is built from TRBV15 and TRBJ1-2; TRBD1 is a possible D gene (6 bases). Trimming took off 0 bases at V and 4 bases at J, with 12 bases between the two ends. This CDR3 contains 15 residues. In germline, CDR1 is LNHNV, CDR2 YYDKDF (reference sequence). In DNA, the CDR3 is TGTGCCACCAGCAGAGATCGGACAGCCAGCTATGGCTACACCTTC. Protein sequence: CATSRDRTASYGYTF.

V usage is TRBV19 and J usage is TRBJ1-1; D ambiguous. Germline V gene sequence: CDR1 LNHDA, CDR2 SQIVND (reference sequence). V was shortened by 1 base and J by 6 bases, with 12 bases between the two germline ends. CDR3 size: 14 residues. CDR3 nucleotide sequence: TGTGCCAGTAGTATAGTAACTCGGGGTTCTGAAGCTTTCTTT. Its translation is CASSIVTRGSEAFF.

The chain carries TRBV15 and TRBJ2-3; the D is unclear. The germline CDR1 and CDR2 sequences are LNHNV and YYDKDF (reference sequence). V lost 5 bases and J 4 bases, leaving 13 bases between the germline ends. This CDR3 comprises 14 residues. CDR3 DNA: TGTGCCACCAGCGGGCCCCTTGGTGCAGATACGCAGTATTTT. It translates to CATSGPLGADTQYF.

This clonotype was detected ten times or more. One junction end does not reproduce the germline sequence, and a read error may be involved. The chain carries TRBV2 and TRBJ1-1; unclear D gene. Germline V gene lookup returns CDR1 SNHLY and CDR2 FYNNEI. The CDR3 is 11 residues long. For the CDR3, the DNA is TGTGCCAGCAGAGAAGGCACTGAAGCTTTCTTT. Translating gives CASREGTEAFF.

This clonotype was observed many times. The chain employs TRBV5-4 and TRBJ1-1, with a possible D match to TRBD1 (5 bases). CDR1 is SGHNT and CDR2 is YYREEE in the germline V gene (reference sequence). With 3 bases removed from V and 8 bases from J, the gap between germline ends came to 17 bases. The CDR3 runs 14 residues. The CDR3 coding sequence is TGTGCCAGCAGCTGGGGGGTCCAAGGCCTGGAAGCTTTCTTT. Protein product: CASSWGVQGLEAFF.

This clonotype was seen just once. The rearrangement links TRBV5-1 to TRBJ2-3; 8 bases are a match to TRBD2. This CDR3 comprises 17 residues. CDR1 is SGHRS and CDR2 is YFSETQ in the germline V gene. With 4 bases clipped from V and 2 bases from J, the junction kept 12 bases outside the gene matches. CDR3 in DNA: TGCGCCAGCAGCCCGTTGGGGCTAGCGGGTCCCACAGATACGCAGTATTTT. Its translation: CASSPLGLAGPTDTQYF.

Details on this clonotype: The junction shows a germline mismatch at one end, possibly a read error. V gene TRBV7-2 combines with J gene TRBJ1-2; the D gene is possibly TRBD1 (6 bases). The CDR3 spans 17 residues. Germline CDR1 reads SGHTA; CDR2 reads FQGNSA. The DNA of the CDR3 is TGTGCCAGCAGCCCAGCGGCCGGACAGCGTTCTAACTATGGCAACACCTTC. It encodes CASSPAAGQRSNYGNTF.

This clonotype was counted ten times or more. The chain links TRBV5-1 to TRBJ1-6; D is perhaps TRBD1 (5 bases). Germline V gene lookup returns CDR1 SGHRS and CDR2 YFSETQ. The CDR3 covers 16 residues. V lost 9 bases to trimming and J lost 2 bases, with 18 bases between them. Here the CDR3 reads CANPIREGTYNSPLHF. CDR3 in DNA: TGCGCCAACCCGATCAGGGAAGGGACCTATAATTCACCCCTCCACTTT.

This chain connects TRBV2 to TRBJ1-1; maybe TRBD1 (5 bases). Trimming left V 7 bases short and J 1 base short, with 10 bases between. The germline CDR1 and CDR2 sequences are SNHLY and FYNNEI. The CDR3 extends over 13 amino acids. The CDR3 region has the DNA TGTGCCAGCACTCAAGGGGAGAACACTGAAGCTTTCTTT. Translation gives CASTQGENTEAFF.

The chain links TRBV5-5 to TRBJ1-6; no definite D call. Germline CDR1 SGHKS, CDR2 YYEKEE (reference sequence). V dropped 2 bases and J dropped 8 bases, with 14 bases sitting between them. The CDR3 runs 15 residues. This CDR3 is CASSLGAPPDSPLHF. The CDR3 DNA reads as TGTGCCAGCAGCTTAGGCGCGCCCCCGGATTCACCCCTCCACTTT.

This clonotype was counted once. The chain links TRBV20-1 to TRBJ2-1, with 7 bases that match TRBD1. From germline, CDR1 is DFQATT and CDR2 SNEGSKA (reference sequence). Trimming at V came to 5 bases and at J to 7 bases, leaving 5 bases not matched to a gene. CDR3 length equals 12 residues. In nucleotides, the CDR3 is TGCAGTGCTCCGGGACAGATAAATGAGCAGTTCTTC. It encodes CSAPGQINEQFF.

V usage is TRBV2 and J usage is TRBJ2-7; 7 positions agree with TRBD1. Unmatched junction bases numbered 5, after V lost 5 bases and J lost 1 base. The CDR3 is 14 residues long. Germline CDR1 is SNHLY and CDR2 is FYNNEI. The CDR3 nucleotides read TGTGCCAGCAGTCGTGACAGGGATTCCTACGAGCAGTACTTC. It translates to CASSRDRDSYEQYF.

The sample holds many counts of this clonotype. This chain connects TRBV2 to TRBJ2-6, with D unresolved. Trimming took 5 bases from V and 2 from J, leaving 10 bases between them. Germline V gives CDR1 SNHLY, CDR2 FYNNEI. The CDR3 loop spans 15 amino acids. DNA of the CDR3: TGTGCCAGCAGTCTTGGGGTAGCTGGGGCCAACGTCCTGACTTTC. Its translation is CASSLGVAGANVLTF.

As concerns this clonotype: The CDR3 carries no conserved terminal phenylalanine or tryptophan, so it likely arises from a read error. J is TRBJ1-2 and V is TRBV28; 10 nucleotides align to TRBD1. The germline CDR1 and CDR2 sequences are MDHEN and SYDVKM. The junction had 5 bases not matched to a gene; V was cut back by 5 bases and J by 2 bases. This CDR3 is 15 amino acids long. The CDR3 loop reads CASSRDRGTNYGYTS. The CDR3 DNA reads as TGTGCCAGCAGTAGGGACAGGGGAACCAACTATGGCTACACCTCC.

The rearrangement joins TRBV29-1 to TRBJ2-2; 8 bases align to TRBD1. From germline, CDR1 is SQVTM and CDR2 ANQGSEA. This CDR3 contains 13 residues. The V segment lost 3 bases and the J segment 5 bases; nucleotides outside the gene matches: 2. The CDR3 reads CSVERTGTGELFF. DNA of the CDR3: TGCAGCGTTGAGCGGACAGGGACCGGGGAGCTGTTTTTT.

This clonotype was counted many times. Here the CDR3 reads CASSQGYGYTF. The CDR3, as DNA: TGTGCCAGCAGCCAAGGGTATGGCTACACCTTC. The gene calls are TRBV3-1 and TRBJ1-2; no reliable D call. The germline CDR1 and CDR2 sequences are LGHDT and YNNKEL (reference sequence). This CDR3 has 11 residues. Trimming stripped 1 base from V and 5 bases from J, with 2 bases between.

This chain uses TRBV7-9 with TRBJ2-7; 14 nucleotides agree with TRBD2. Per the germline V gene, CDR1 is SEHNR and CDR2 is FQNEAQ (reference sequence). This CDR3 is 17 amino acids long. V lost 2 bases and J lost 4; bases outside the gene matches: 7. CDR3: CASSLRTSGGKLYEQYF. The CDR3 nucleotides are TGTGCCAGCAGCTTAAGGACTAGCGGGGGGAAACTATACGAGCAGTACTTC.

This clonotype has ten or more counts. This chain links TRBV20-1 with TRBJ1-2, with TRBD1 identical over 7 bases. CDR3 length equals 13 residues. Germline-derived CDR1 and CDR2 are DFQATT and SNEGSKA (reference sequence). V lost 3 bases and J lost 7; bases outside the gene matches: 8. The CDR3 DNA reads TGCAGTGCTAGGGACAGGCCGCTCTCTGGCTACACCTTC. Protein product: CSARDRPLSGYTF.

The V gene is TRBV2, the J gene TRBJ2-6; 10 nucleotides match TRBD1. The CDR3 sequence is 19 residues long. Germline-derived CDR1 and CDR2 are SNHLY and FYNNEI. The ends lost 6 bases at V and 0 bases at J; junction bases unmatched: 11. CDR3: CASRGIVGTGVSGANVLTF. In DNA form, the CDR3 reads TGTGCCAGCAGAGGGATCGTGGGGACAGGGGTCTCTGGGGCCAACGTCCTGACTTTC.

This chain connects TRBV11-3 to TRBJ1-1; 10 bases match TRBD1. The V gene's germline CDR1 is SGHNT and CDR2 YENEEA. V was pared by 3 bases and J by 3 bases, with 16 bases of the junction left unmatched. The CDR3 length is 19 residues. This CDR3 reads CASSFSVSPDRGRDTEAFF. Here the CDR3 DNA reads TGTGCCAGCAGCTTCAGTGTCTCGCCCGACAGGGGGCGAGACACTGAAGCTTTCTTT.

This clonotype was picked up many times. The rearrangement joins TRBV6-6 to TRBJ1-5, with D uncertain. Germline lookup yields CDR1 MNHNY and CDR2 SVGAGI (reference sequence). V lost 0 bases to trimming and J lost 3 bases, with 3 bases between them. CDR3 length equals 13 residues. The CDR3 region is CASSYSINQPQHF. The CDR3 region has the DNA TGTGCCAGCAGTTACTCCATCAATCAGCCCCAGCATTTT.

The CDR3 nucleotides read TGTGCCAGCAGTTGGGACAGGGGCGATGGGGCTTTCTTT. Encoded protein: CASSWDRGDGAFF. The rearrangement joins TRBV12-3 or TRBV12-4 to TRBJ1-1; 10 bases agree with TRBD1. J lost 11 bases, V lost 4 bases, and 7 bases had no gene match. CDR3 size: 13 residues.

This clonotype was seen many times. The V and J genes are TRBV5-1 and TRBJ2-3; 7 nucleotides match TRBD2. Looked up from germline, CDR1 is SGHRS and CDR2 is YFSETQ. The CDR3 is made up of 17 amino acids. V was pared by 4 bases and J by 0 bases, with 11 bases of the junction left unmatched. The CDR3 spells CASSPGGGAISTDTQYF. CDR3 nucleotides: TGCGCCAGCAGCCCCGGGGGAGGGGCGATTAGCACAGATACGCAGTATTTT.

This rearrangement joins TRBV2 to TRBJ2-7, with TRBD2 matching over 11 bases. Per germline, CDR1 SNHLY and CDR2 FYNNEI. This CDR3 is 14 amino acids long. Trimming cost V 6 bases and J 4 bases; bases outside gene matches: 5. As DNA, the CDR3 is TGTGCCAGCAGCCCGGGACTAGCGGCTTACGAGCAGTACTTC. It codes for CASSPGLAAYEQYF.

This chain connects TRBV2 to TRBJ2-5, with 9 bases aligning to TRBD2. Trimming took 6 bases from V and 7 from J; bases not matched to a gene: 9. The CDR3 length is 14 residues. Germline values: CDR1 SNHLY, CDR2 FYNNEI. The CDR3 region has the DNA TGTGCCAGCAGGGGGTCTAGCGGGGCGCGGACCCAGTACTTC. It specifies CASRGSSGARTQYF.

This clonotype was found many times. This rearrangement joins TRBV7-6 to TRBJ1-1, with D uncertain. Germline values: CDR1 SGHVS, CDR2 FNYEAQ. Trimming pared 0 bases from V and 4 bases from J, leaving 12 bases between. This CDR3 comprises 15 residues. CDR3 amino acids: CASSLAGWGGTEAFF. The CDR3 region has the DNA TGTGCCAGCAGCTTAGCTGGGTGGGGAGGCACTGAAGCTTTCTTT.

This clonotype was seen only a few times. V is TRBV3-1 and J is TRBJ2-7; 10 positions agree with TRBD1. From germline, CDR1 is LGHDT and CDR2 YNNKEL (reference sequence). V lost 3 bases to trimming and J lost 4 bases; unmatched junction nucleotides: 12. This CDR3 region has 17 residues. The CDR3, as DNA: TGTGCCAGCAGCCACCAGACAGGGGGCTTCCCCACTTACGAGCAGTACTTC. Its protein is CASSHQTGGFPTYEQYF.

The V call is TRBV7-8, the J call TRBJ2-2, with D perhaps being TRBD1 or TRBD2 (7 bases each). In germline, CDR1 is SGHVS, CDR2 FQNEAQ. This CDR3 spans 18 amino acids. The ends were cut back, 1 base at V and 3 bases at J, with 18 bases in the middle. The CDR3, as DNA: TGTGCCAGCAGCTTAGGGGCGGCAGGGGGAGGGGACACCGGGGAGCTGTTTTTT. It is translated as CASSLGAAGGGDTGELFF.